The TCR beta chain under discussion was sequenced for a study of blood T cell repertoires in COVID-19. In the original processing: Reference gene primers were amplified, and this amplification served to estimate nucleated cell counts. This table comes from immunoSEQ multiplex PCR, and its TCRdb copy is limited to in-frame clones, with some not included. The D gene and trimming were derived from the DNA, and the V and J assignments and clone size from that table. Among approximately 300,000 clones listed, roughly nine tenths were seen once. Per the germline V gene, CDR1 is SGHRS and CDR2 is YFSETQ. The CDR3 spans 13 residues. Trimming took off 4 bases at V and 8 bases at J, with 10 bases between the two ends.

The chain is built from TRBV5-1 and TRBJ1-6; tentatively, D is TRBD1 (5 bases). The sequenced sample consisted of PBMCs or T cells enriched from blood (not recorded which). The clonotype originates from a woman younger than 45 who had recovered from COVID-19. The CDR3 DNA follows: TGCGCCAGCAGCCTGACAGTGGATTCACCCCTCCACTTT. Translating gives CASSLTVDSPLHF.